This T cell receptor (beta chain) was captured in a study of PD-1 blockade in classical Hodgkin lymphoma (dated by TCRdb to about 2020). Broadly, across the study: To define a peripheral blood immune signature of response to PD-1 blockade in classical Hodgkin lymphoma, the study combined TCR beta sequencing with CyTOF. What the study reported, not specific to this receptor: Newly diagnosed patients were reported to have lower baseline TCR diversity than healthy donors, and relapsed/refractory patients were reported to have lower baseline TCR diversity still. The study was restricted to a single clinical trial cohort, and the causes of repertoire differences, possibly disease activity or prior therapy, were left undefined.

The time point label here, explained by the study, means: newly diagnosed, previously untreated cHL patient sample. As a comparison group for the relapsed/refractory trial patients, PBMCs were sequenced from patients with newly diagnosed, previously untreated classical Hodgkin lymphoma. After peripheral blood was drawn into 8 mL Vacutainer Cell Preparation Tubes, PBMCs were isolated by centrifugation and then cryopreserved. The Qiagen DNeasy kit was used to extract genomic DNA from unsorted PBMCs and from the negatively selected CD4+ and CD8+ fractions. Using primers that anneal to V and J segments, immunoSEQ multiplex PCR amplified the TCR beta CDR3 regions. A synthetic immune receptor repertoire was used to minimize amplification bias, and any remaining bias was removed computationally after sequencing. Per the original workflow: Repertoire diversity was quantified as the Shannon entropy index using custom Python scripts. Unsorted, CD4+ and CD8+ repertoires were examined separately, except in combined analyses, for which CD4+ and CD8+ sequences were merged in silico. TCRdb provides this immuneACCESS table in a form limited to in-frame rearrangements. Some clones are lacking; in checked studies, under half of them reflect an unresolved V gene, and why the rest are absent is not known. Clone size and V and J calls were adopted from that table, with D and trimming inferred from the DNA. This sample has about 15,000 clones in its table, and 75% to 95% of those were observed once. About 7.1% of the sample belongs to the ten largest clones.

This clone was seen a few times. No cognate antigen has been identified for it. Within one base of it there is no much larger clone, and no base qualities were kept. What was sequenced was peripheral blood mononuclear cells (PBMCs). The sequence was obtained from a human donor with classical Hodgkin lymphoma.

The CDR3 amino acid sequence is: CASSGSYQPQHF. The base sequence is TGTGCCAGCAGTGGAAGTTATCAGCCCCAGCATTTT. The receptor chain draws on TRBV2 and TRBJ1-5, with no reliable assignment of the D segment. CDR1 is given as SNHLY and CDR2 as FYNNEI, both from the germline V gene. V gives up 4 bases and J gives up 5 bases, and the segment between their germline ends measures 6 bases. Including the terminal cysteine and phenylalanine, the CDR3 comprises 12 residues. CDR3 DNA only is kept here, 36 bases in frame from base 1.